The 8 T cell receptor beta chains presented below share a single source sample, sequenced in a study of T cell repertoires and Cas9 in healthy adults. The protocol was immunoSEQ multiplex PCR, while the TCRdb copy is restricted to in-frame clones and leaves out a portion. Here the sample spans approximately 21,000 clones, more than 90% being singletons. Sequenced sample: CD4+ effector T cells (CD127+, CD25-, CD137-, CD154-) from PBMCs; culture status not recorded. These TCRs come from a human donor in good health.

The J gene is TRBJ1-1, the V gene TRBV28; possible D gene TRBD1, 5 bases. V gave up 4 bases and J gave up 7 bases, with 10 bases separating them. This CDR3 has 12 amino acids. Looked up from germline, CDR1 is MDHEN and CDR2 is SYDVKM. For the CDR3, the DNA is TGTGCCAGCAGTTGGGCAGGGAGTGAAGCTTTCTTT. This sequence encodes CASSWAGSEAFF.

The rearrangement joins TRBV2 to TRBJ2-2; TRBD2 agrees at 14 bases. The CDR3 totals 15 residues. V dropped 6 bases and J dropped 7; count of bases not matched to a gene: 4. Germline CDR1 SNHLY, CDR2 FYNNEI. The CDR3 region is CASRGLAGGSGELFF. In DNA form, the CDR3 reads TGTGCCAGCAGAGGACTAGCGGGGGGCAGCGGGGAGCTGTTTTTT.

The count of this clone is one. J is TRBJ2-7 and V is TRBV6-6; D is undetermined. Trimming shortened V by 6 bases and J by 4 bases, and 13 bases separated the two germline ends. CDR1 and CDR2 (germline): MNHNY, SVGAGI (reference sequence). The CDR3 sequence is 13 residues long. CDR3 in amino acids: CASSLSPLYEQYF. In DNA, the CDR3 is TGTGCCAGCAGCCTCTCCCCCCTTTACGAGCAGTACTTC.

The chain uses TRBV18 and TRBJ1-2; 9 bases fit TRBD1. The trim removed 2 bases at V and 6 bases at J, leaving 4 bases unmatched. The length of the CDR3 is 14 residues. CDR1 is KGHSH, CDR2 LQKENI, per germline. The CDR3 is CASSPGDRENGYTF. The CDR3 region has the DNA TGTGCCAGCTCACCAGGGGACAGGGAAAATGGCTACACCTTC.

The J gene is TRBJ2-7, the V gene TRBV28; a possible D gene is TRBD2 (7 bases). There are 13 residues in the CDR3. Per the germline V gene, CDR1 is MDHEN and CDR2 is SYDVKM. V was trimmed by 6 bases and J by 4 bases, leaving 13 bases between them. The CDR3 DNA is TGTGCCAGCAGGGGGGGGACATTTTACGAGCAGTACTTC. Amino acid sequence: CASRGGTFYEQYF.

The chain joins TRBV5-6 to TRBJ1-5, with D unclear. The CDR3 is 12 residues long. The ends were cut back, 2 bases at V and 4 bases at J, with 4 bases in the middle. Germline V gene data show CDR1 as SGHDT and CDR2 as YYEEEE. The CDR3 is CASSFINQPQHF. The CDR3 coding sequence is TGTGCCAGCAGCTTTATTAATCAGCCCCAGCATTTT.

V gene TRBV30 combines with J gene TRBJ1-5; no clear D. The V and J ends lost 3 bases and 7 bases respectively, with 13 bases between them. Germline-derived CDR1 and CDR2 are GTSNPN and SVGIG (reference sequence). CDR3 size: 13 residues. CDR3 residues: CAWSLEGGQPQHF. CDR3 DNA: TGTGCCTGGAGCCTAGAGGGAGGCCAGCCCCAGCATTTT.

The V gene is TRBV10-3, the J gene TRBJ2-5; 11 bases agree with TRBD1. With the DNA end fitting TRBJ2-7 better, the J assignment may be wrong. This CDR3 is 15 amino acids long. Germline loops: CDR1 ENHRY, CDR2 SYGVKD. The CDR3 coding sequence is TGTGCCATCAGCGCTGGGACAGGGGGAGGGTACGAGCAGTACTTC. Its protein is CAISAGTGGGYEQYF.